This T cell receptor beta chain was documented in a study of vaccination and CD4 T cells after COVID-19 (dated by TCRdb to between 2020 and 2023). Looking at the study overall: SARS-CoV-2 positivity had been established in the convalescent patients by nasal swab PCR, and mild disease was recorded in nine or ten of these patients and severe disease in one. In some eleven COVID-19 convalescent patients and a handful of infection-naive healthy vaccine recipients, researchers compared the spike-specific CD4+ TCR repertoire from before mRNA vaccination with the repertoire from after. Control cultures received a CEFX viral epitope pool as the positive control, an HIV-1 Nef peptide pool as the negative control, or no peptide. Post-COVID blood samples were collected from convalescent patients a median of around 100 days after diagnosis, with a range of about 30 to 161 days. Each participant got two doses of either the Pfizer-BioNTech BNT162b2 vaccine (n=8) or the Moderna mRNA-1273 vaccine (n=2). The convalescent cohort included six males and four females, with two Hispanic individuals, seven Caucasians, two Asians and one multiracial person. Post-vaccine blood samples were collected a median of around 10 weeks after the second vaccine dose, ranging from about 13 to 250 days. Overlapping spike peptide pools from SARS-CoV-2 and from the common cold coronaviruses HCoV-NL63, HCoV-OC43 and HCoV-229E were used as culture stimuli.

The trim is 5 bases for V and 2 bases for J, with a gap of 13 bases between the germline ends. Taken from cysteine to phenylalanine, the CDR3 has 16 residues. The sequence is cut down to CDR3 DNA, 48 bases in frame from base 1. CDR1 LNHDA and CDR2 SQIVND are derived from the germline V gene (reference sequence). Library prep was done by PCR. DNA from cultured CD4+ T cells was subjected to TCR sequencing with the Oncomine TCR Beta short-read assay at the Johns Hopkins FTIC core. The QIAamp micro DNA kit was used to extract genomic DNA from the cultured CD4+ T cells. Oncomine TCR Beta libraries made from cultured CD4+ T cells were pooled using unique dual indexes and sequenced on an Illumina iSeq 100. The study's own analysis went as follows. Non-productive sequences were removed, and CDR3s not starting with C, not ending with F or W, or shorter than 7 amino acids were discarded. Antigen-specific clonotypes were identified with the MANAFEST web application by comparing peptide-stimulated wells with reference and other culture wells. For a clone to be called positive, the clone needed an FDR below 0.05, an odds ratio above 5, and a productive frequency above 0.1% in at least two of three replicate wells. A clonotype counted as cross-reactive if it showed significant expansion both in the SARS-CoV-2 spike wells and in at least one common cold coronavirus spike condition. CDR3 homology was assessed with Levenshtein distances (stringdist) and unrooted phylogenetic trees (ape) in R version 3.6.1. The public reads were reprocessed in TCRdb via fastp at Q25 and MiXCR, keeping in-frame beta chains. Entries are consolidated by CDR3 protein sequence, retaining the most common genes and DNA. Here the V and J calls rest on TCRdb's processing, not on the authors' analysis. The sample table shows around 9,600 distinct CDR3 sequences, and 50% to 65% are seen once. In total, the top ten clones hold approximately 20% of the sample.

Worth noting for this clonotype: The target of this receptor is not known. No much larger clone exists at a distance of one base, and base qualities are not known.

The research as a whole found: Among the post-vaccine SARS-CoV-2-reactive clones in convalescent patients, a median approximately 90% showed up only after vaccination, which suggests vaccine-specific priming. Relatively few convalescent patients were included in the study, and early timepoints after natural infection were not analyzed. Of the vaccine-specific clones found in convalescent patients, nearly all (304 of 307) were mono-reactive for SARS-CoV-2 spike instead of being cross-reactive with common cold coronaviruses. The median number of SARS-CoV-2-reactive clonotypes rose from around 21 after infection to about 40 after vaccination, but the change was not significant.

The sample's treatment or condition label, decoded: roughly nine-day PBMC culture with coronavirus spike peptide pools or control peptides (ViraFEST assay). The study used the ViraFEST assay, which expanded antigen-specific T cells with peptide pools and then identified expanded clonotypes by TCR sequencing. The convalescent patients' positive SARS-CoV-2 PCR tests were from March to December 2020, which was before the Alpha, Beta and Delta variants emerged in the United States. PBMCs were cultured at 1.5 million to 2.5 million per well in IMDM supplemented with approximately 4.7% human AB serum and 8.5 to 10 IU/ml IL-2, with approximately 10 ug/ml peptide pools added. On days 3 and 7, half of the culture medium was replaced with fresh IL-2-containing medium. CD4+ T cells were isolated after roughly nine days of culture through negative selection using the EasySep CD4+ T cell isolation kit. Ficoll-Paque Plus gradient centrifugation was used to isolate PBMCs from whole blood, and the isolated PBMCs were then either used fresh or cryopreserved at -140C. In general, triplicate wells were set up for every culture condition.

The sequence was obtained from a human donor who had recovered from COVID-19. Recombination connected TRBV19 to TRBJ1-6, with an unclear D gene assignment. Sequencing input: CD4+ T cells from blood, cultured in vitro. At the DNA level, the sequence is TGTGCCAGTAGTGTTACCGGACGGACCTATAATTCACCCCTCCACTTT. Its amino acids are CASSVTGRTYNSPLHF. Reference TRBV19 and TRBJ1-6 genes cover what lies past the CDR3, so the full variable domain is DGGITQSPKYLFRKEGQNVTLSCEQNLNHDAMYWYRQDPGQGLRLIYYSQIVNDFQKGDIAEGYSVSREKKESFPLTVTSAQKNPTAFYLCASSVTGRTYNSPLHFGNGTRLTVT.